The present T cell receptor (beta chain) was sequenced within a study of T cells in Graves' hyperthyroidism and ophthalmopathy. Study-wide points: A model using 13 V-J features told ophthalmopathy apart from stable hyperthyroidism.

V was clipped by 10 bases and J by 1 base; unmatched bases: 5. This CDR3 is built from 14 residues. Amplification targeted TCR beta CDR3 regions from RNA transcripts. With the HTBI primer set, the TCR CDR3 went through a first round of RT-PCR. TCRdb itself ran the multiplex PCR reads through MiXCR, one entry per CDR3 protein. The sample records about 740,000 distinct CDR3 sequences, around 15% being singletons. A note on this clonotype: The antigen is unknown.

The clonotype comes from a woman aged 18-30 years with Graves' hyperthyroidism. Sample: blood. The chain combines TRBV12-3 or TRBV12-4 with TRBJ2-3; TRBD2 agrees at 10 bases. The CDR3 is CAISGGAGTDTQYF. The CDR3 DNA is TGTGCCATCAGCGGGGGGGCTGGCACAGATACGCAGTATTTT.